This paragraph covers one T cell receptor (beta chain) sequence. Using immunoSEQ multiplex PCR, the repertoire was profiled, and TCRdb retains in-frame clones only, with some absent. The repertoire holds 150,000 to 200,000 clones, with 88% as singletons. This entry comes from a study of blood T cell repertoires in COVID-19. Looking at the study overall: Acute and convalescent COVID-19 samples came from the United States, Italy and Spain.

V was clipped by 6 bases and J by 1 base, with 8 bases between them. Germline loops: CDR1 KGHDR, CDR2 SFDVKD. The CDR3 is made up of 13 amino acids. The chain has TRBV24-1 and TRBJ1-1, with D perhaps TRBD1 (5 bases). This sequence was found in a woman aged 18-29 years who had recovered from COVID-19. The sample was PBMCs or T cells enriched from blood (not recorded which). The DNA of the CDR3 is TGTGCCACCAGTCCAGGGCGGAACACTGAAGCTTTCTTT. Protein: CATSPGRNTEAFF.